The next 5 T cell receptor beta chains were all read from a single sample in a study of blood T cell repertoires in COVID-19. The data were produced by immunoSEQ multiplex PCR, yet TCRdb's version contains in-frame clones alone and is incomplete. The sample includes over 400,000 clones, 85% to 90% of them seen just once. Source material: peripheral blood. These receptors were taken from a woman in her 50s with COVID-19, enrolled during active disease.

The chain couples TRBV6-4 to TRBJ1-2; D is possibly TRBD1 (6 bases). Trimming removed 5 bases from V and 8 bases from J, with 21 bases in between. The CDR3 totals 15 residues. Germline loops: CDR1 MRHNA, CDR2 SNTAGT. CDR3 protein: CASSLEQGHLSGYTF. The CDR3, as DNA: TGTGCCAGCAGTTTAGAACAGGGACACCTTAGCGGCTACACCTTC.

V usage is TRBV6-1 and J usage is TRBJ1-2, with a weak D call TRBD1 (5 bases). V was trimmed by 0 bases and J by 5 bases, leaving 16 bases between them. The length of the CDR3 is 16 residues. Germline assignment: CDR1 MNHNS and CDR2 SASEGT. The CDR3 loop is CASSEAFGGSSYGYTF. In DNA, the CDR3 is TGTGCCAGCAGTGAAGCGTTCGGGGGAAGCTCATATGGCTACACCTTC.

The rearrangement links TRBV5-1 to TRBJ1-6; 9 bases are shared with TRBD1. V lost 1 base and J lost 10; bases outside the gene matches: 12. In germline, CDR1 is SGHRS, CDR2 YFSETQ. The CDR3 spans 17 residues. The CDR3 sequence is CASSLTLFGQGQSPLHF. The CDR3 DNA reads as TGCGCCAGCAGCTTGACCCTTTTTGGACAGGGGCAATCACCCCTCCACTTT.

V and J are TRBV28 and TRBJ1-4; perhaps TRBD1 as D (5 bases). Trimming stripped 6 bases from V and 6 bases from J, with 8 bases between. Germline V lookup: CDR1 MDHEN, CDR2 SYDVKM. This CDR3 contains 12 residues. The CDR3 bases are TGTGCCAGCAGGGGGCAGTATGAAAAACTGTTTTTT. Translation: CASRGQYEKLFF.

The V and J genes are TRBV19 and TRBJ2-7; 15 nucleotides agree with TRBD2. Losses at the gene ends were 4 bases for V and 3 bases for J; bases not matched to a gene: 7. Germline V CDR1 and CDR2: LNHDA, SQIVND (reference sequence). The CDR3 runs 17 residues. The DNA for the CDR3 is TGTGCCAGTAGTACACGATGGACTAGCGGGGGGGACTACGAGCAGTACTTC. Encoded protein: CASSTRWTSGGDYEQYF.